The 25 T cell receptor beta chains presented below share a single source sample, sequenced in a study of cytomegalovirus exposure and HLA in healthy donors. The PCR contained 60 Vbeta and 13 Jbeta primers. The table came from immunoSEQ multiplex PCR; TCRdb's copy has only in-frame clones and leaves some out. The sample includes roughly 120,000 clones, 15% seen only once; the top ten take under 2%. Source material: PBMCs. These receptors all stem from a woman under 30 in good health and CMV-seronegative.

The rearrangement links TRBV5-4 to TRBJ2-3; a weak D match, TRBD2 (6 bases). Trimming left V 4 bases short and J 0 bases short, with 12 bases between. The CDR3 extends over 15 amino acids. Germline V gives CDR1 SGHNT, CDR2 YYREEE (reference sequence). The CDR3 sequence: CASSPTRYSTDTQYF. CDR3 coding DNA: TGTGCCAGCAGCCCGACTAGGTATAGCACAGATACGCAGTATTTT.

V gene TRBV7-6 combines with J gene TRBJ2-7; D remains unclear. The CDR3 loop spans 14 amino acids. The germline CDR1 and CDR2 sequences are SGHVS and FNYEAQ. Trimming shortened V by 0 bases and J by 3 bases, and 9 bases separated the two germline ends. The CDR3 DNA follows: TGTGCCAGCAGCTTAGCGAGGTCGGGCTACGAGCAGTACTTC. It yields the protein CASSLARSGYEQYF.

The chain has TRBV27 and TRBJ2-3; TRBD2 aligns across 9 bases. In germline, CDR1 is MNHEY, CDR2 SMNVEV (reference sequence). This CDR3 has 16 amino acids. V lost 5 bases and J lost 2; bases outside the gene matches: 8. In DNA form, the CDR3 reads TGTGCCAGCAGTCCGCCGGGACTAGCAGCCACAGATACGCAGTATTTT. It is translated as CASSPPGLAATDTQYF.

The chain links TRBV29-1 to TRBJ2-5; 7 bases match TRBD1. The J call may be mistaken, given a closer DNA end match to TRBJ2-7. The CDR3 extends over 14 amino acids. Looked up from germline, CDR1 is SQVTM and CDR2 is ANQGSEA. CDR3 DNA sequence: TGCAGCGTTGAAGATGGGGCAGGGGGACACGAGCAGTACTTC. Residues: CSVEDGAGGHEQYF.

The chain uses TRBV6-1 and TRBJ2-7, with D possibly being TRBD2 (6 bases). The V and J ends lost 7 bases and 3 bases respectively, with 13 bases between them. The CDR3 sequence is 13 residues long. Germline loops: CDR1 MNHNS, CDR2 SASEGT. CDR3 sequence: CASKWGDVYEQYF. The CDR3 DNA is TGTGCCAGCAAGTGGGGGGACGTCTACGAGCAGTACTTC.

The V and J genes are TRBV28 and TRBJ2-3; maybe TRBD2 (6 bases). This CDR3 comprises 14 residues. From germline, CDR1 is MDHEN and CDR2 SYDVKM. With 3 bases removed from V and 10 bases from J, the gap between germline ends came to 17 bases. CDR3 sequence reads: CASSLDGGTASQYF. CDR3 nucleotides: TGTGCCAGCAGTTTGGATGGCGGGACGGCATCGCAGTATTTT.

This clone was seen a few times. The V call is TRBV7-9, the J call TRBJ2-7; D remains ambiguous. V was clipped by 2 bases and J by 5 bases, with 7 bases between them. CDR1 SEHNR and CDR2 FQNEAQ come from the germline V gene (reference sequence). CDR3 length: 12 residues. CDR3 nucleotides: TGTGCCAGCAGCTTAACTGGGCACGAGCAGTACTTC. As protein: CASSLTGHEQYF.

For the CDR3, the DNA is TGTGCCAGCAGTTTTGGAGCGACTAATGAAAAACTGTTTTTT. Translation gives CASSFGATNEKLFF. The V and J genes are TRBV6-5 and TRBJ1-4; no reliable D call. This CDR3 has 14 residues. The V and J ends lost 4 bases and 2 bases respectively, with 8 bases between them. The germline CDR1 and CDR2 sequences are MNHEY and SVGAGI.

The chain links TRBV29-1 to TRBJ2-5; 7 bases match TRBD1. Trimming at V came to 6 bases and at J to 3 bases, leaving 7 bases not matched to a gene. The germline gives CDR1 SQVTM, CDR2 ANQGSEA. The CDR3 totals 13 residues. The CDR3 reads CSVGEQGEETQYF. CDR3 DNA sequence: TGCAGCGTGGGGGAGCAGGGGGAAGAGACCCAGTACTTC.

V is TRBV9 and J is TRBJ1-5, with 7 bases fitting TRBD1. There are 16 residues in the CDR3. The germline CDR1 and CDR2 sequences are SGDLS and YYNGEE. Trimming at V came to 3 bases and at J to 5 bases, leaving 11 bases not matched to a gene. This CDR3 reads CASSEGQLGWDQPQHF. CDR3 nucleotide sequence: TGTGCCAGCAGCGAGGGACAGTTGGGATGGGATCAGCCCCAGCATTTT.

The CDR3 protein is CASSQGTANTGELFF. The CDR3 DNA reads as TGTGCCAGCAGCCAAGGAACTGCGAACACCGGGGAGCTGTTTTTT. V usage is TRBV4-2 and J usage is TRBJ2-2, with D unresolved. CDR1 LGHNA and CDR2 YNFKEQ come from the germline V gene. Trimming stripped 1 base from V and 0 bases from J, with 6 bases between. The CDR3 totals 15 residues.

The J gene is TRBJ2-5, the V gene TRBV27; D perhaps matches TRBD2 (6 bases). Germline CDR1 is MNHEY and CDR2 is SMNVEV (reference sequence). V lost 6 bases and J 4 bases, leaving 15 bases between the germline ends. The CDR3 length is 14 residues. As DNA, the CDR3 is TGTGCCAGCAGCTGGTCTGAGGGAGGAGAGACCCAGTACTTC. Its translation: CASSWSEGGETQYF.

The chain links TRBV5-1 to TRBJ1-1, with D possibly matching TRBD1 (6 bases). This CDR3 spans 15 amino acids. The V gene lost 4 bases and the J gene lost 6 bases, with 19 bases spanning the gap. Germline-derived CDR1 and CDR2 are SGHRS and YFSETQ. The CDR3 is CASSAQGRGGPEAFF. DNA of the CDR3: TGCGCCAGCAGCGCTCAGGGGCGCGGGGGGCCTGAAGCTTTCTTT.

This clone was observed a few times. The gene calls are TRBV7-9 and TRBJ2-3; the D gene is possibly TRBD2 (5 bases). V lost 2 bases and J lost 1, with 13 bases in between. The CDR3 totals 16 residues. Germline values: CDR1 SEHNR, CDR2 FQNEAQ (reference sequence). In DNA, the CDR3 is TGTGCCAGCAGCTTACAACCTAGCAGCCGCACAGATACGCAGTATTTT. Translating gives CASSLQPSSRTDTQYF.

V gene TRBV18 combines with J gene TRBJ1-1; TRBD1 agrees at 7 bases. V shed 3 bases, J shed 7 bases, and the junction held 11 bases outside the gene matches. This CDR3 is 15 amino acids long. Germline lookup yields CDR1 KGHSH and CDR2 LQKENI. The CDR3 DNA is TGTGCCAGCTCACCGCAGACAGGGACCACAAGTGAAGCTTTCTTT. It yields the protein CASSPQTGTTSEAFF.

This clone turned up a few times. The rearrangement links TRBV30 to TRBJ1-5; no clear D. CDR3 length: 12 amino acids. The germline V gene encodes CDR1 GTSNPN and CDR2 SVGIG (reference sequence). Between the trimmed V and J ends, which lost 0 bases and 4 bases, there was a span of 4 bases. The DNA of the CDR3 is TGTGCCTGGAGTGTACAAAATCAGCCCCAGCATTTT. It codes for CAWSVQNQPQHF. Full variable domain (rest looked up from reference TRBV30 and TRBJ1-5): SQTIHQWPATLVQPVGSPLSLECTVEGTSNPNLYWYRQAAGRGLQLLFYSVGIGQISSEVPQNLSASRPQDRQFILSSKKLLLSDSGFYLCAWSVQNQPQHFGDGTRLSIL.

This rearrangement joins TRBV19 to TRBJ1-1; D may be TRBD1 (6 bases). V shed 1 base and J shed 1 base, with 13 bases lying between them. Germline V CDR1 and CDR2: LNHDA, SQIVND (reference sequence). There are 16 residues in the CDR3. CDR3 residues: CASSIVSTGENTEAFF. The CDR3 nucleotides read TGTGCCAGTAGTATAGTCTCGACAGGAGAGAACACTGAAGCTTTCTTT.

The V gene is TRBV5-6, the J gene TRBJ2-7, with 9 bases identical to TRBD2. Germline V CDR1 and CDR2: SGHDT, YYEEEE. Trimming cost V 5 bases and J 3 bases; bases outside gene matches: 6. This CDR3 has 14 amino acids. The CDR3 is CASRSSGNRYEQYF. The CDR3 nucleotides are TGTGCCAGCAGGTCTAGCGGGAATCGCTACGAGCAGTACTTC. Supplemented by reference TRBV5-6 and TRBJ2-7, the full variable domain reads DAGVTQSPTHLIKTRGQQVTLRCSPKSGHDTVSWYQQALGQGPQFIFQYYEEEERQRGNFPDRFSGHQFPNYSSELNVNALLLGDSALYLCASRSSGNRYEQYFGPGTRLTVT.

V gene TRBV5-1 combines with J gene TRBJ1-1, with D perhaps matching TRBD1 (6 bases). This CDR3 spans 15 amino acids. V lost 3 bases and J lost 3, with 15 bases in between. Germline-derived CDR1 and CDR2 are SGHRS and YFSETQ. CDR3 DNA sequence: TGCGCCAGCAGCTCACACGACAGGCGGGACACTGAAGCTTTCTTT. It specifies CASSSHDRRDTEAFF.

The V call is TRBV28, the J call TRBJ1-2; D gene unclear. This CDR3 comprises 14 residues. Trimming took off 2 bases at V and 4 bases at J, with 11 bases between the two ends. Germline assignment: CDR1 MDHEN and CDR2 SYDVKM. CDR3: CASSLHNSPYGYTF. The CDR3 DNA reads TGTGCCAGCAGTTTACATAACTCCCCCTATGGCTACACCTTC.

This clone has only a few counts. This chain connects TRBV28 to TRBJ1-1; 9 bases are a match to TRBD1. The CDR3 extends over 16 amino acids. CDR1 and CDR2 from the germline V gene are MDHEN and SYDVKM. Trimming removed 2 bases from V and 1 base from J; junction bases left unmatched: 5. The CDR3 spells CASSLRDRVGNTEAFF. The CDR3 DNA is TGTGCCAGCAGTTTAAGGGACAGGGTTGGGAACACTGAAGCTTTCTTT.

This clone was seen a few times. The chain uses TRBV27 and TRBJ2-7; possible D gene TRBD1, 6 bases. CDR3 length equals 14 residues. Germline CDR1 MNHEY, CDR2 SMNVEV (reference sequence). V lost 8 bases and J 2 bases, leaving 16 bases between the germline ends. CDR3 sequence reads: CASGNRVPAYEQYF. In DNA, the CDR3 is TGTGCCAGCGGGAACAGGGTCCCCGCCTACGAGCAGTACTTC.

This rearrangement joins TRBV28 to TRBJ2-3; the D gene is possibly TRBD2 (7 bases). V was clipped by 5 bases and J by 2 bases, with 11 bases between them. CDR3 size: 14 residues. Germline assignment: CDR1 MDHEN and CDR2 SYDVKM. The CDR3 DNA reads TGTGCCAGCAGTGGCCGGGGGGCCACAGATACGCAGTATTTT. Its translation is CASSGRGATDTQYF.

V gene TRBV28 combines with J gene TRBJ1-5; D remains unclear. V was trimmed by 2 bases and J by 3 bases, leaving 8 bases between them. CDR1 and CDR2 from the germline V gene are MDHEN and SYDVKM. This CDR3 region has 14 residues. In DNA, the CDR3 is TGTGCCAGCAGTTTAGGGCAGAACAATCAGCCCCAGCATTTT. Residues: CASSLGQNNQPQHF.

There are a few counts of this clone. The rearrangement uses TRBV6-1 and TRBJ2-3, with 12 bases that match TRBD2. The CDR3 has 15 amino acids. Trimming removed 7 bases from V and 6 bases from J; junction bases left unmatched: 8. CDR1 and CDR2 (germline): MNHNS, SASEGT. The CDR3 nucleotides read TGTGCCAGCAACAAACTAGCGGGGGGCGAGGATACGCAGTATTTT. This codes for CASNKLAGGEDTQYF.